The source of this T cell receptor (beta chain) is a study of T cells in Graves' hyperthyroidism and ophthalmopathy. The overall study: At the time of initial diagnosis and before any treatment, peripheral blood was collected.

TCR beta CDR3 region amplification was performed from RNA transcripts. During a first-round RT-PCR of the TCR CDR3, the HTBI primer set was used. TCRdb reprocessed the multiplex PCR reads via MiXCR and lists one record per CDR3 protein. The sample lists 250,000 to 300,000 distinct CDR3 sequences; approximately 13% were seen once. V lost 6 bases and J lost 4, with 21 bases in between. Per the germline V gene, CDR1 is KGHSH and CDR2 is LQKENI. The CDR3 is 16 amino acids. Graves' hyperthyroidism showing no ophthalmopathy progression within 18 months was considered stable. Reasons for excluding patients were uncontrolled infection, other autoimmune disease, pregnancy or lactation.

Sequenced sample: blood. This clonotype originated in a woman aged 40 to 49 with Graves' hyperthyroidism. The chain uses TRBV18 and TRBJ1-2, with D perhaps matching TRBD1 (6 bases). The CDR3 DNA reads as TGTGCCAGCTCGGTGACAAGGGGGGTCCGACCCTATGGCTACACCTTC. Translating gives CASSVTRGVRPYGYTF. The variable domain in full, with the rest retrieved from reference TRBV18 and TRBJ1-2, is NAGVMQNPRHLVRRRGQEARLRCSPMKGHSHVYWYRQLPEEGLKFMVYLQKENIIDESGMPKERFSAEFPKEGPSILRIQQVVRGDSAAYFCASSVTRGVRPYGYTFGSGTRLTVV.